These 10 T cell receptor beta chains share one sample of origin, sequenced in a study of blood T cells in healthy people across ages. Using a J-beta primer mix together with a sample-barcoded 5' primer, a second PCR was run for about 7 to 12 cycles. Via MiXCR, TCRdb re-called the 5' RACE reads, giving one row per CDR3 protein. Of 500,000 to 650,000 distinct CDR3 sequences listed, 27% were seen once; the top ten hold 3.6%. The same specimen was also included in a second study, on T cells of mothers and their children.

Sequencing used blood. The receptor set was obtained from a boy aged 2 to 9 in good health.

This clonotype was seen at least ten times. The V and J genes are TRBV12-3 or TRBV12-4 and TRBJ2-5; 7 bases are shared with TRBD2. This CDR3 has 14 amino acids. With 4 bases clipped from V and 2 bases from J, the junction kept 4 bases outside the gene matches. The CDR3 coding sequence is TGTGCCAGCAGTTCTAGCGGAGGGCAAGAGACCCAGTACTTC. It translates to CASSSSGGQETQYF.

This clonotype was seen repeatedly, ten times or more. The V and J genes are TRBV30 and TRBJ2-4; D is possibly TRBD1 (5 bases). Germline V gene sequence: CDR1 GTSNPN, CDR2 SVGIG (reference sequence). With 0 bases removed from V and 5 bases from J, the gap between germline ends came to 11 bases. CDR3 length equals 14 residues. The CDR3 protein is CAWSVGVVENIQYF. As DNA, the CDR3 is TGTGCCTGGAGTGTAGGGGTTGTAGAAAACATTCAGTACTTC.

The chain is built from TRBV9 and TRBJ2-5, with D possibly matching TRBD2 (7 bases). Trimming removed 0 bases at V and 5 bases at J, with 14 bases between. In germline, CDR1 is SGDLS, CDR2 YYNGEE. The CDR3 spans 15 residues. The CDR3 coding sequence is TGTGCCAGCAGCGTAGTTGCGGGGGCAGGGGAGACCCAGTACTTC. This gives the protein CASSVVAGAGETQYF. Supplemented by reference TRBV9 and TRBJ2-5, the full variable domain reads DSGVTQTPKHLITATGQRVTLRCSPRSGDLSVYWYQQSLDQGLQFLIQYYNGEERAKGNILERFSAQQFPDLHSELNLSSLELGDSALYFCASSVVAGAGETQYFGPGTRLLVL.

The V gene is TRBV20-1, the J gene TRBJ2-1; D not certain. This CDR3 comprises 13 residues. CDR1 and CDR2 from the germline V gene are DFQATT and SNEGSKA (reference sequence). V lost 6 bases and J lost 0, with 9 bases in between. DNA for the CDR3: TGCAGTGCCCCACAGAGCTCCTACAATGAGCAGTTCTTC. This encodes CSAPQSSYNEQFF.

This clonotype showed up just a few times. The chain uses TRBV6-5 and TRBJ2-2, with 13 positions matching TRBD2. This CDR3 contains 16 residues. V was pared by 6 bases and J by 6 bases, with 7 bases of the junction left unmatched. Germline V gives CDR1 MNHEY, CDR2 SVGAGI. The CDR3 region is CASSYGLAGVAGELFF. The CDR3 DNA reads as TGTGCCAGCAGCTATGGACTAGCGGGAGTTGCCGGGGAGCTGTTTTTT.

This clonotype was counted between two and nine times. V is TRBV6-5 and J is TRBJ1-5; unclear D gene. V was trimmed by 2 bases and J by 0 bases, leaving 8 bases between them. Germline V gives CDR1 MNHEY, CDR2 SVGAGI. CDR3 size: 15 residues. Written as DNA, the CDR3 is TGTGCCAGCAGTTACGGTTTGGGTAGCAATCAGCCCCAGCATTTT. Its translation: CASSYGLGSNQPQHF.

This clonotype was seen a handful of times. V is TRBV20-1 and J is TRBJ2-5; D possibly corresponds to TRBD2 (6 bases). Germline CDR1 and CDR2: DFQATT and SNEGSKA (reference sequence). This CDR3 spans 14 amino acids. V dropped 2 bases and J dropped 3 bases, with 13 bases sitting between them. CDR3 sequence reads: CSARPGGPKETQYF. The CDR3, as DNA: TGCAGTGCTAGACCCGGGGGACCCAAAGAGACCCAGTACTTC.

The rearrangement joins TRBV11-2 to TRBJ1-1; TRBD1 matches 9 bases. Trimming cost V 5 bases and J 4 bases; bases outside gene matches: 8. The CDR3 runs to 15 residues. CDR1 and CDR2 (germline): SGHAT, FQNNGV. The CDR3 DNA reads TGTGCCAGCAGCCCTTCTCGGACAGGGGTCACTGAAGCTTTCTTT. Its protein is CASSPSRTGVTEAFF.

V and J are TRBV9 and TRBJ2-7; D gene unclear. Looked up from germline, CDR1 is SGDLS and CDR2 is YYNGEE. There are 11 residues in the CDR3. V lost 4 bases, J lost 4 bases, and 6 bases lay in between. CDR3: CASSQHYEQYF. The CDR3 DNA reads as TGTGCCAGCAGCCAACATTACGAGCAGTACTTC. Based on the CDR3 plus reference TRBV9 and TRBJ2-7, the full variable domain is DSGVTQTPKHLITATGQRVTLRCSPRSGDLSVYWYQQSLDQGLQFLIQYYNGEERAKGNILERFSAQQFPDLHSELNLSSLELGDSALYFCASSQHYEQYFGPGTRLTVT.

The CDR3 reads CASSQFSGRAVETQYF. The CDR3 DNA reads as TGTGCCAGCAGCCAGTTTAGCGGGAGGGCCGTAGAGACCCAGTACTTC. This sequence joins TRBV3-1 and TRBJ2-5; 11 bases are a match to TRBD2. This CDR3 contains 16 residues. After removal of 3 bases from V and 4 bases from J, the junction contained 7 bases not matched to a gene. In germline, CDR1 is LGHDT, CDR2 YNNKEL (reference sequence).